Following are 27 T cell receptor beta chains from one sample sequenced in a study of identical twins. TCRdb re-called the 5' RACE reads with MiXCR, one entry per CDR3 protein. The sample has some 1,600,000 distinct CDR3 sequences, more than 30% seen once; the top ten hold 0.25% to 0.3%. Sequenced input: cord blood. The source of these receptors is a newborn girl in good health.

In the case of this clonotype: A junction end diverges from the germline sequence, so it may reflect a read error. V and J are TRBV20-1 and TRBJ2-1; maybe TRBD2 (6 bases). The CDR3 loop spans 15 amino acids. Per germline, CDR1 DFQATT and CDR2 SNEGSKA (reference sequence). CDR3 DNA sequence: TGCAGTGCTAGGAATGTACTAGCAGGATACAATGAGCGGTTCTTC. It specifies CSARNVLAGYNERFF.

The chain is built from TRBV20-1 and TRBJ2-4; 11 bases are shared with TRBD2. V gave up 6 bases and J gave up 0 bases; unmatched junction bases: 10. Germline V lookup: CDR1 DFQATT, CDR2 SNEGSKA (reference sequence). The CDR3 runs 17 residues. CDR3 sequence reads: CSALGLAGYLAKNIQYF. In DNA, the CDR3 is TGCAGTGCCCTAGGACTAGCGGGTTATCTAGCCAAAAACATTCAGTACTTC.

The J gene is TRBJ1-2, the V gene TRBV7-9, with TRBD1 as a possible D gene (5 bases). Germline CDR1 SEHNR, CDR2 FQNEAQ (reference sequence). V was cut by 4 bases and J by 4 bases, with 16 bases left in between. The CDR3 loop spans 15 amino acids. CDR3 bases: TGTGCCAGCAGCTCCCGGGGAGGGGAGAGCTATGGCTACACCTTC. Translation gives CASSSRGGESYGYTF.

This clonotype was recorded a few times. The chain links TRBV7-9 to TRBJ2-7; TRBD1 matches 7 bases. J lost 4 bases, V lost 0 bases, and 6 bases had no gene match. The CDR3 has 15 residues. CDR1 SEHNR and CDR2 FQNEAQ come from the germline V gene (reference sequence). This chain's CDR3 is CASSLADRKNYEQYF. In DNA form, the CDR3 reads TGTGCCAGCAGCTTAGCGGACAGGAAAAATTACGAGCAGTACTTC.

The CDR3 loop reads CATSRDLALSSGRDCGELFF. CDR3 coding DNA: TGTGCCACCAGCAGAGATTTAGCGCTCTCTAGCGGGAGGGACTGCGGGGAGCTGTTTTTT. The genes are TRBV15 and TRBJ2-2, with 12 nucleotides matching TRBD2. V lost 0 bases and J lost 7; bases outside the gene matches: 15. The germline CDR1 and CDR2 sequences are LNHNV and YYDKDF (reference sequence). CDR3 length: 20 amino acids.

This clonotype was seen only once. This sequence joins TRBV6-5 and TRBJ1-2, with unresolved D. Germline-derived CDR1 and CDR2 are MNHEY and SVGAGI. Deletions cut 7 bases from V and 7 bases from J, with 4 bases between. The CDR3 runs 9 residues. The CDR3 DNA sequence: TGTGCCAGCAACAGTGGCTACACCTTC. It translates to CASNSGYTF.

This clonotype was counted a few times. The chain employs TRBV7-2 and TRBJ2-4; D may be TRBD2 (6 bases). Deletions cut 3 bases from V and 6 bases from J, with 18 bases between. This CDR3 region has 16 residues. Germline V lookup: CDR1 SGHTA, CDR2 FQGNSA. The CDR3 sequence: CASSFGKRENGNIQYF. CDR3 coding DNA: TGTGCCAGCAGCTTTGGGAAACGGGAGAACGGAAACATTCAGTACTTC.

The chain employs TRBV5-1 and TRBJ2-3; no reliable D call. CDR1 and CDR2 from the germline V gene are SGHRS and YFSETQ. The ends were cut back, 0 bases at V and 4 bases at J, with 9 bases in the middle. This CDR3 is 14 amino acids long. In DNA form, the CDR3 reads TGCGCCAGCAGCTTGGCACCTTACTCAGATACGCAGTATTTT. Amino acids: CASSLAPYSDTQYF.

The gene calls are TRBV20-1 and TRBJ2-3, with 7 bases identical to TRBD2. This CDR3 has 14 residues. With V trimmed by 4 bases and J by 5 bases, 9 bases remained unmatched. Germline V lookup: CDR1 DFQATT, CDR2 SNEGSKA (reference sequence). The DNA of the CDR3 is TGCAGTGCTATTGTTCCGGGGGGAGGAGATACGCAGTATTTT. Translated: CSAIVPGGGDTQYF.

The V and J genes are TRBV20-1 and TRBJ2-3; 9 bases match TRBD2. CDR1 is DFQATT, CDR2 SNEGSKA, per germline (reference sequence). The CDR3 length is 15 residues. V lost 7 bases, J lost 1 base, and 9 bases stayed unmatched. The CDR3 reads CSVVGASGGTDTQYF. The CDR3 DNA follows: TGCAGTGTTGTGGGGGCTAGCGGGGGCACAGATACGCAGTATTTT.

This clonotype was recorded many times. The V gene is TRBV24-1, the J gene TRBJ2-5; no clear D gene. The CDR3 runs to 12 residues. Per the germline V gene, CDR1 is KGHDR and CDR2 is SFDVKD. Trimming pared 5 bases from V and 5 bases from J, leaving 8 bases between. Here the CDR3 DNA reads TGTGCCACCAGTGGAGGTACGGAGACCCAGTACTTC. Translating gives CATSGGTETQYF.

This chain connects TRBV27 to TRBJ2-2, with 12 bases that match TRBD2. Germline loops: CDR1 MNHEY, CDR2 SMNVEV (reference sequence). After removal of 1 base from V and 6 bases from J, the junction contained 6 bases not matched to a gene. The CDR3 contains 17 residues. This CDR3 reads CASSLYPGTSGPGELFF. The CDR3 nucleotides read TGTGCCAGCAGTTTATACCCCGGGACTAGCGGGCCCGGGGAGCTGTTTTTT.

The chain uses TRBV7-2 and TRBJ2-6; D remains ambiguous. The CDR3 is 16 residues long. Trimming pared 5 bases from V and 0 bases from J, leaving 11 bases between. CDR1 and CDR2 from the germline V gene are SGHTA and FQGNSA. CDR3 in amino acids: CASSLMALSGANVLTF. The CDR3 DNA is TGTGCCAGCAGCCTTATGGCTCTCTCTGGGGCCAACGTCCTGACTTTC.

This chain links TRBV12-3 or TRBV12-4 with TRBJ2-1, with a weak D call TRBD2 (6 bases). The DNA matches TRBJ2-7 better at its end, which makes the J call doubtful. CDR3 length: 14 amino acids. This CDR3 reads CASRISGSYNEQYF. Written as DNA, the CDR3 is TGTGCCAGCAGGATTAGCGGCTCCTACAATGAGCAGTACTTC.

This clonotype was counted a few times. This chain uses TRBV6-6 with TRBJ1-5; a weak D match, TRBD1 (5 bases). Trimming removed 3 bases at V and 2 bases at J, with 8 bases between. The CDR3 totals 14 residues. CDR1 and CDR2 from the germline V gene are MNHNY and SVGAGI (reference sequence). CDR3 amino acids: CASSYIGGNQPQHF. The CDR3 DNA reads TGTGCCAGCAGTTATATAGGGGGCAATCAGCCCCAGCATTTT.

The chain is built from TRBV27 and TRBJ1-2; no clear D. The V end was cut by 5 bases, the J end by 3 bases, with 22 bases between. CDR1 is MNHEY and CDR2 is SMNVEV in the germline V gene (reference sequence). The CDR3 extends over 17 amino acids. This CDR3 is CASSQFPSVGPHYGYTF. The CDR3, as DNA: TGTGCCAGCAGTCAATTCCCCAGTGTAGGGCCTCACTATGGCTACACCTTC.

This clonotype was seen many times. CDR3 loop: CSARTGGSNQPQHF. CDR3 in DNA: TGCAGTGCTAGAACCGGGGGTAGCAATCAGCCCCAGCATTTT. The chain couples TRBV20-1 to TRBJ1-5, with D possibly matching TRBD1 (5 bases). CDR1 DFQATT and CDR2 SNEGSKA come from the germline V gene (reference sequence). CDR3 length: 14 residues. Trimming shortened V by 2 bases and J by 0 bases, and 8 bases separated the two germline ends.

V and J are TRBV29-1 and TRBJ1-1; D uncertain. V was pared by 7 bases and J by 4 bases, with 13 bases between. There are 12 residues in the CDR3. Germline CDR1 is SQVTM and CDR2 is ANQGSEA. CDR3 loop: CSGGEGGTEAFF. DNA for the CDR3: TGCAGCGGTGGGGAGGGAGGCACTGAAGCTTTCTTT.

This clonotype occurred many times. The CDR3 sequence is CASSSPWATVQYF. The CDR3 coding sequence is TGTGCCAGCAGTAGCCCTTGGGCGACGGTTCAGTACTTC. The V call is TRBV28, the J call TRBJ2-7; D is unresolved. V lost 5 bases to trimming and J lost 10 bases, with 18 bases between them. The CDR3 covers 13 residues. Germline CDR1 and CDR2: MDHEN and SYDVKM. Full variable domain (missing parts from reference TRBV28 and TRBJ2-7): DVKVTQSSRYLVKRTGEKVFLECVQDMDHENMFWYRQDPGLGLRLIYFSYDVKMKEKGDIPEGYSVSREKKERFSLILESASTNQTSMYLCASSSPWATVQYFGPGTRLTVT.

This chain connects TRBV2 to TRBJ1-1, with D unclear. Germline-derived CDR1 and CDR2 are SNHLY and FYNNEI. The CDR3 has 16 residues. The germline V and J ends were trimmed by 2 bases and 3 bases, with 16 bases remaining between them. This CDR3 reads CASSESLVLRDTEAFF. The DNA of the CDR3 is TGTGCCAGCAGTGAATCCCTGGTCCTAAGGGACACTGAAGCTTTCTTT.

This clonotype was found many times. This chain uses TRBV29-1 with TRBJ2-3; 8 bases map to TRBD1. Germline V lookup: CDR1 SQVTM, CDR2 ANQGSEA. V shed 4 bases and J 0 bases; nucleotides not matched to a gene: 6. The CDR3 runs 15 residues. The CDR3 coding sequence is TGCAGCGTTGGCCTTGGACAGGGTAGCACAGATACGCAGTATTTT. Its protein is CSVGLGQGSTDTQYF.

The V gene is TRBV3-1, the J gene TRBJ1-1, with D tentatively TRBD1 (5 bases). Deletions cut 2 bases from V and 6 bases from J, with 16 bases between. Germline lookup yields CDR1 LGHDT and CDR2 YNNKEL (reference sequence). The CDR3 spans 15 residues. For the CDR3, the DNA is TGTGCCAGCAGCCAACCGGGACGTAGGAGCGCTGAAGCTTTCTTT. It codes for CASSQPGRRSAEAFF.

This clonotype has more than one count but fewer than ten. This chain joins TRBV12-5 and TRBJ1-5, with D unclear. In germline, CDR1 is LGHNT, CDR2 FRNRAP. Trimming cost V 1 base and J 0 bases, with 10 bases left between them. This CDR3 is 16 amino acids long. DNA of the CDR3: TGTGCTAGTGGTTTGGCAGGTACCTATAGCAATCAGCCCCAGCATTTT. It is translated as CASGLAGTYSNQPQHF.

V gene TRBV5-1 combines with J gene TRBJ2-1; 10 bases fit TRBD2. Per the germline V gene, CDR1 is SGHRS and CDR2 is YFSETQ. The CDR3 is 18 residues long. The V gene end was trimmed by 5 bases and the J gene end by 0 bases; junction bases not matched to a gene: 11. The CDR3 here is CASRSSGSGPGSYNEQFF. The CDR3 DNA sequence: TGCGCCAGCAGGTCTAGCGGGAGTGGCCCAGGCTCCTACAATGAGCAGTTCTTC.

The rearrangement uses TRBV7-2 and TRBJ2-4; D unresolved. This CDR3 has 15 residues. Germline CDR1 reads SGHTA; CDR2 reads FQGNSA. Trimming removed 1 base from V and 0 bases from J, with 7 bases in between. Here the CDR3 reads CASSLGLLAKNIQYF. CDR3 bases: TGTGCCAGCAGCTTAGGGCTGCTAGCCAAAAACATTCAGTACTTC.

This clonotype showed up just a few times. The rearrangement links TRBV5-1 to TRBJ1-1; tentatively, D is TRBD1 (5 bases). This CDR3 region has 16 residues. With 0 bases removed from V and 0 bases from J, the gap between germline ends came to 12 bases. Germline V gene sequence: CDR1 SGHRS, CDR2 YFSETQ. The CDR3 nucleotides read TGCGCCAGCAGCTTGGAGGCAGGGCCAATGAACACTGAAGCTTTCTTT. The encoded protein is CASSLEAGPMNTEAFF.

The chain carries TRBV14 and TRBJ2-5; D is perhaps TRBD2 (5 bases). CDR1 and CDR2 (germline): SGHDN, FVKESK. CDR3 size: 17 residues. Trimming pared 0 bases from V and 4 bases from J, leaving 18 bases between. CDR3: CASSQEVGLRALETQYF. The CDR3 DNA is TGTGCCAGCAGCCAAGAGGTCGGACTGAGGGCCCTAGAGACCCAGTACTTC. Full variable domain (outside the CDR3, taken from reference TRBV14 and TRBJ2-5): EAGVTQFPSHSVIEKGQTVTLRCDPISGHDNLYWYRRVMGKEIKFLLHFVKESKQDESGMPNNRFLAERTGGTYSTLKVQPAELEDSGVYFCASSQEVGLRALETQYFGPGTRLLVL.